The next 14 T cell receptor beta chains were all read from a single sample in a study of vaccination and CD4 T cells after COVID-19. Once obtained from cultured CD4+ T cells, the DNA was sequenced using the Oncomine TCR Beta short-read assay. TCRdb passed the PCR reads through MiXCR, listing each CDR3 protein once. This sample has about 24,000 distinct CDR3 sequences, with 42% found just once. As to time point: late sampling 161 to 241 days after vaccination in three convalescent patients. Sample treatment: roughly ten-day PBMC culture with coronavirus spike peptide pools or control peptides (ViraFEST assay). Their specific antigens are unknown. The source was CD4+ T cells from blood, cultured in vitro, collected about 7 months after SARS-CoV-2 vaccination. Receptors were obtained from a human donor who had recovered from COVID-19.

The J gene is TRBJ2-3, the V gene TRBV5-1; D possibly corresponds to TRBD2 (6 bases). V was clipped by 0 bases and J by 2 bases, with 13 bases between them. Germline CDR1 and CDR2: SGHRS and YFSETQ. The CDR3 is made up of 16 amino acids. The chain's CDR3 is CASSLVADAITDTQYF. The CDR3 nucleotides read TGCGCCAGCAGCTTGGTAGCGGACGCGATCACAGATACGCAGTATTTT.

This sequence joins TRBV1 and TRBJ1-2; the table's D call, TRBD1, has no DNA check behind it. TRBV1 is annotated as a pseudogene. The length of the CDR3 is 17 residues. The DNA of the CDR3 is TGCACCAGCAGCCAGCAAGACAGGGTTGAGGGCTACTATGGCTACACCTTC. Protein sequence: CTSSQQDRVEGYYGYTF.

The gene calls are TRBV6-1 and TRBJ2-5, with TRBD1 matching over 7 bases. Unmatched junction bases numbered 5, after V lost 6 bases and J lost 4 bases. The CDR3 has 13 residues. Germline CDR1 and CDR2: MNHNS and SASEGT. The CDR3 DNA is TGTGCCAGCAGCGACGACAGGGTAGAGACCCAGTACTTC. Protein: CASSDDRVETQYF.

The chain is built from TRBV7-3 and TRBJ2-1, with 7 bases identical to TRBD2. CDR1 and CDR2 (germline): SGHTA, FQGTGA. V gave up 2 bases and J gave up 8 bases; unmatched junction bases: 6. CDR3 length equals 14 residues. The CDR3 is CASSLAGVGDEQFF. As DNA, the CDR3 is TGTGCCAGCAGCTTAGCGGGAGTAGGGGATGAGCAGTTCTTC.

This clonotype came up a few times. V is TRBV20-1 and J is TRBJ2-6, with no clear D. Germline CDR1 DFQATT, CDR2 SNEGSKA (reference sequence). Trimming took off 5 bases at V and 0 bases at J, with 5 bases between the two ends. CDR3 length equals 13 residues. In nucleotides, the CDR3 is TGCAGTGCTTGGACCTCTGGGGCCAACGTCCTGACTTTC. Translation: CSAWTSGANVLTF.

This chain uses TRBV7-6 with TRBJ2-7; TRBD2 aligns across 12 bases. The CDR3 length is 17 residues. The V gene's germline CDR1 is SGHVS and CDR2 FNYEAQ. Losses at the gene ends were 5 bases for V and 2 bases for J; bases not matched to a gene: 10. The CDR3 nucleotides are TGTGCCAGCAGCCGACCGGGACTAGCGGGTACCACCTACGAGCAGTACTTC. This sequence encodes CASSRPGLAGTTYEQYF.

This clonotype was recorded a few times. This sequence joins TRBV10-3 and TRBJ1-6; possible D gene TRBD1, 5 bases. Germline CDR1 reads ENHRY; CDR2 reads SYGVKD. The CDR3 totals 13 residues. The V and J ends lost 7 bases and 6 bases respectively, with 10 bases between them. In DNA, the CDR3 is TGTGCCATCAATGGGGCCCCTAATTCACCCCTCCACTTT. Encoded protein: CAINGAPNSPLHF.

This clonotype turned up a few times. The chain links TRBV20-1 to TRBJ2-5; 7 positions agree with TRBD1. CDR3 length: 15 amino acids. V trimming: 6 bases; J trimming: 0 bases; junction bases outside the gene matches: 10. Per germline, CDR1 DFQATT and CDR2 SNEGSKA (reference sequence). The CDR3 coding sequence is TGCAGTGCAAACGACAGGGATCCGTACCAAGAGACCCAGTACTTC. As protein: CSANDRDPYQETQYF.

The chain couples TRBV27 to TRBJ2-5; 8 bases line up with TRBD2. The V segment lost 8 bases and the J segment 9 bases; nucleotides outside the gene matches: 17. This CDR3 is 15 amino acids long. Germline V gene lookup returns CDR1 MNHEY and CDR2 SMNVEV (reference sequence). This chain's CDR3 is CASGKAGDYSPAQYF. CDR3 DNA sequence: TGTGCCAGCGGTAAAGCGGGAGACTACTCCCCGGCCCAGTACTTC.

The chain employs TRBV10-3 and TRBJ2-5; tentative D call: TRBD2 (6 bases). The V and J ends lost 3 bases and 5 bases respectively, with 16 bases between them. The CDR3 contains 15 residues. Germline lookup yields CDR1 ENHRY and CDR2 SYGVKD. CDR3 loop: CAISDTYRRGETQYF. CDR3 in DNA: TGTGCCATCAGTGATACGTATCGACGGGGGGAGACCCAGTACTTC.

The rearrangement joins TRBV5-4 to TRBJ2-3, with 9 bases lining up with TRBD2. The V segment lost 4 bases and the J segment 2 bases; nucleotides outside the gene matches: 11. CDR1 and CDR2 from the germline V gene are SGHNT and YYREEE (reference sequence). This CDR3 is 17 amino acids long. The CDR3 sequence is CASSGGSGRAITDTQYF. CDR3 sequence (DNA): TGTGCCAGCAGCGGGGGTAGCGGGAGAGCGATCACAGATACGCAGTATTTT. The whole variable domain, filled in from reference TRBV5-4 and TRBJ2-3, reads ETGVTQSPTHLIKTRGQQVTLRCSSQSGHNTVSWYQQALGQGPQFIFQYYREEENGRGNFPPRFSGLQFPNYSSELNVNALELDDSALYLCASSGGSGRAITDTQYFGPGTRLTVL.

This rearrangement joins TRBV28 to TRBJ2-7; D possibly corresponds to TRBD1 (5 bases). The CDR3 has 14 residues. Germline V gene data show CDR1 as MDHEN and CDR2 as SYDVKM. V was trimmed by 2 bases and J by 10 bases, leaving 18 bases between them. CDR3 sequence: CASSLEVPGLRQYF. The CDR3 nucleotides read TGTGCCAGCAGTTTAGAAGTCCCAGGGCTGCGTCAGTACTTC.

This clonotype was picked up one time. This chain joins TRBV29-1 and TRBJ2-3; 7 bases agree with TRBD1. Trimming removed 5 bases from V and 4 bases from J; junction bases left unmatched: 3. CDR1 and CDR2 (germline): SQVTM, ANQGSEA. This CDR3 spans 12 amino acids. This CDR3 reads CSVRQGADTQYF. The CDR3 DNA sequence: TGCAGCGTTCGACAGGGCGCAGATACGCAGTATTTT.

The chain joins TRBV6-2 or TRBV6-3 to TRBJ2-5; 7 bases fit TRBD1. CDR3 length: 15 amino acids. The junction had 6 bases not matched to a gene; V was cut back by 2 bases and J by 3 bases. Germline V gene sequence: CDR1 MNHEY, CDR2 SVGEGT. The CDR3 reads CASSYVGQGEETQYF. CDR3 bases: TGTGCCAGCAGTTACGTCGGGCAGGGGGAAGAGACCCAGTACTTC.